This TCR beta chain was captured by sequencing in a study of blood T cells in healthy people across ages. Deletions cut 7 bases from V and 12 bases from J, with 13 bases between. Germline-derived CDR1 and CDR2 are MNHEY and SVGAGI. The CDR3 contains 11 residues. PCR was performed a second time for about 7 to 12 cycles using a sample-barcoded 5' primer and a J-beta primer mix. TCRdb re-derived calls from the 5' RACE reads in MiXCR, one entry per CDR3 protein. The sample includes 900,000 to 950,000 distinct CDR3 sequences, 25% to 35% of them seen just once. The same data also went into a second study, on T cells of mothers and their children. This second study says: When mothers and children were related, their normalized repertoire overlap, which was always slightly higher, did not differ significantly from that of unrelated pairs.

Material: blood. The chain links TRBV6-5 to TRBJ2-1; D ambiguous. This clonotype originated in a woman aged 40-49 years in good health. The DNA for the CDR3 is TGTGCCAGCAATATAGGGTACGGGCAGTTCTTC. This translates into CASNIGYGQFF.